The 16 T cell receptor beta chains listed next were all sequenced from one sample in a study of blood T cell repertoires in COVID-19. Libraries were prepared by immunoSEQ multiplex PCR; TCRdb keeps only in-frame clonotypes and omits some of them. The repertoire holds some 350,000 clones, with more than 70% as singletons. Sequenced: peripheral blood. The receptors stem from a man under 40 with active or convalescent COVID-19.

The J gene is TRBJ2-3, the V gene TRBV5-1, with 9 bases identical to TRBD1. Germline-derived CDR1 and CDR2 are SGHRS and YFSETQ. CDR3 size: 15 residues. J lost 3 bases, V lost 3 bases, and 5 bases had no gene match. DNA of the CDR3: TGCGCCAGCAGCTCCCTCGGGACAGGGACAGATACGCAGTATTTT. Protein sequence: CASSSLGTGTDTQYF.

The rearrangement joins TRBV6-4 to TRBJ1-1; D unclear. Germline V lookup: CDR1 MRHNA, CDR2 SNTAGT. CDR3 length equals 13 residues. V gave up 3 bases and J gave up 3 bases, with 8 bases separating them. The CDR3 DNA follows: TGTGCCAGCAGTGAAGAGCAGGACACTGAAGCTTTCTTT. Translating gives CASSEEQDTEAFF.

The V call is TRBV6-5, the J call TRBJ1-2, with 10 bases matching TRBD1. Looked up from germline, CDR1 is MNHEY and CDR2 is SVGAGI. The length of the CDR3 is 13 residues. V dropped 6 bases and J dropped 9; count of bases not matched to a gene: 7. The DNA for the CDR3 is TGTGCCAGCAGGCTTCCGGGACAGGGGAGCTACACCTTC. It translates to CASRLPGQGSYTF.

The genes are TRBV7-9 and TRBJ2-5; perhaps TRBD2 as D (7 bases). Trimming removed 2 bases from V and 4 bases from J, with 14 bases in between. CDR3 length: 15 amino acids. The germline gives CDR1 SEHNR, CDR2 FQNEAQ (reference sequence). The CDR3 DNA reads as TGTGCCAGCAGCTTACAAGGGGGGGGCGCAGAGACCCAGTACTTC. Translating it yields CASSLQGGGAETQYF.

This chain links TRBV7-8 with TRBJ1-4; 9 bases are shared with TRBD1. The germline V gene has CDR1 SGHVS and CDR2 FQNEAQ. V trimming: 4 bases; J trimming: 8 bases; junction bases outside the gene matches: 5. This CDR3 has 14 amino acids. The CDR3 bases are TGTGCCAGCAGCTGGGACAGGGAAGGCGAAAAACTGTTTTTT. It specifies CASSWDREGEKLFF.

The V call is TRBV30, the J call TRBJ2-1; TRBD2 matches 13 bases. J gave up 9 bases and V 3 bases, and 8 bases lay outside the gene matches. Per germline, CDR1 GTSNPN and CDR2 SVGIG (reference sequence). The CDR3 has 15 residues. The CDR3 nucleotides read TGTGCCTGGAGGGATACTAGCGGGGGGGCAGGTGAGCAGTTCTTC. Protein product: CAWRDTSGGAGEQFF.

This clone was observed a few times. The chain recombines TRBV4-3 with TRBJ2-7, with D possibly TRBD1 on 5 matching bases. This CDR3 comprises 17 residues. CDR1 is LGHNA, CDR2 YSLEER, per germline. V lost 0 bases to trimming and J lost 0 bases, with 15 bases between them. Here the CDR3 reads CASSQDSSGPVSYEQYF. In DNA form, the CDR3 reads TGCGCCAGCAGCCAAGATTCTTCAGGGCCGGTCTCCTACGAGCAGTACTTC.

This clone was seen only once. This chain joins TRBV28 and TRBJ2-2, with D tentatively TRBD2 (6 bases). The CDR3 consists of 19 residues. Deletions cut 6 bases from V and 2 bases from J, with 25 bases between. CDR1 is MDHEN and CDR2 is SYDVKM in the germline V gene. CDR3 sequence: CASSPSGTFAAANTGELFF. In DNA form, the CDR3 reads TGTGCCAGCAGCCCTTCCGGGACTTTCGCGGCCGCTAACACCGGGGAGCTGTTTTTT.

Comments on this clone: The same CDR3 is also encoded by other DNA sequences in this sample. The chain links TRBV5-4 to TRBJ1-2; the match to TRBD1 covers 11 bases. Trimming cost V 3 bases and J 5 bases; bases outside gene matches: 3. The CDR3 extends over 14 amino acids. Germline V gene data show CDR1 as SGHNT and CDR2 as YYREEE (reference sequence). CDR3 DNA sequence: TGTGCCAGCAGCTCGGACAGGGGGCTTTATGGCTACACCTTC. It codes for CASSSDRGLYGYTF.

The chain carries TRBV7-2 and TRBJ2-7; 9 bases are a match to TRBD2. CDR3 size: 16 residues. Germline trimming cut 5 bases from V and 2 bases from J; bases unmatched to any gene: 10. Germline CDR1 reads SGHTA; CDR2 reads FQGNSA. The CDR3 loop is CASSPSAGGNPYEQYF. The DNA for the CDR3 is TGTGCCAGCAGCCCCTCAGCGGGAGGAAACCCCTACGAGCAGTACTTC. Full variable domain (remainder filled in from reference TRBV7-2 and TRBJ2-7): GAGVSQSPSNKVTEKGKDVELRCDPISGHTALYWYRQSLGQGLEFLIYFQGNSAPDKSGLPSDRFSAERTGGSVSTLTIQRTQQEDSAVYLCASSPSAGGNPYEQYFGPGTRLTVT.

The J gene is TRBJ1-1, the V gene TRBV29-1; possibly TRBD1 for D (5 bases). V was pared by 1 base and J by 4 bases, with 7 bases between. The germline gives CDR1 SQVTM, CDR2 ANQGSEA. This CDR3 is 12 amino acids long. The CDR3: CSVEGGITEAFF. In DNA, the CDR3 is TGCAGCGTTGAAGGGGGCATCACTGAAGCTTTCTTT.

The chain joins TRBV15 to TRBJ2-1, with 8 positions matching TRBD1. The CDR3 extends over 15 amino acids. Unmatched junction bases numbered 10, after V lost 2 bases and J lost 10 bases. Germline loops: CDR1 LNHNV, CDR2 YYDKDF (reference sequence). The CDR3 protein is CATSRTGQGGREQFF. The DNA of the CDR3 is TGTGCCACCAGCAGAACAGGACAGGGAGGAAGGGAGCAGTTCTTC.

The CDR3 sequence is CASSLVDRAPYF. The DNA for the CDR3 is TGTGCCAGCAGCTTAGTGGACAGGGCCCCGTACTTC. The chain combines TRBV7-9 with TRBJ2-4; 8 nucleotides align to TRBD1. J was trimmed by 15 bases and V by 1 base; bases with no gene match: 5. The germline V gene has CDR1 SEHNR and CDR2 FQNEAQ (reference sequence). This CDR3 is 12 amino acids long.

The chain carries TRBV2 and TRBJ1-1; D ambiguous. The germline V gene encodes CDR1 SNHLY and CDR2 FYNNEI. The CDR3 is made up of 13 amino acids. Trimming shortened V by 8 bases and J by 1 base, and 11 bases separated the two germline ends. CDR3 loop: CASPGDGNTEAFF. CDR3 bases: TGTGCCAGCCCGGGAGATGGGAACACTGAAGCTTTCTTT.

The J gene is TRBJ2-7, the V gene TRBV6-5; 13 nucleotides agree with TRBD2. The trim removed 6 bases at V and 2 bases at J, leaving 1 base unmatched. The CDR3 contains 14 residues. Per germline, CDR1 MNHEY and CDR2 SVGAGI. For the CDR3, the DNA is TGTGCCAGCAGCGGGACTAGCGGGACCTACGAGCAGTACTTC. This encodes CASSGTSGTYEQYF.

CDR3: CASSFMNEQFF. The CDR3 nucleotides read TGTGCCAGCAGCTTCATGAATGAGCAGTTCTTC. The V and J genes are TRBV5-5 and TRBJ2-1; D not resolved. CDR3 length: 11 residues. Germline lookup yields CDR1 SGHKS and CDR2 YYEKEE (reference sequence). The V and J ends lost 2 bases and 7 bases respectively, with 4 bases between them.